This T cell receptor (beta chain) was captured in a study of quantifying T cell responses using KT2 cells. Study-level background: TCR alpha and beta constant-region primers primed reverse transcription of RNA.

The CDR3 has 16 residues. Trimming took 0 bases from V and 4 from J; bases not matched to a gene: 8. CDR1 LGHNA and CDR2 YNFKEQ come from the germline V gene. The cDNA 3' end received a ligated oligonucleotide with a UMI. First-round PCR used 4 to 5 cycles and beta primers RC1.1 and RC1.2 covering TRBC1 and TRBC2. TCRdb re-analysed the UMI-ligation and nested PCR reads in MiXCR, keeping a single row per CDR3 protein. The sample lists over 40,000 distinct CDR3 sequences, 11% occurring once. This clonotype appeared a few times. The source material was PBMCs spiked with cells of the T cell clone KT2. The rearrangement links TRBV4-2 to TRBJ2-5, with 7 bases lining up with TRBD2. The sequence came from a human donor. The CDR3: CASSQDLGAGLETQYF. As DNA, the CDR3 is TGTGCCAGCAGCCAAGATCTAGGAGCGGGACTAGAGACCCAGTACTTC.